The entry below describes one TCR beta chain. These data come from a study of shared clonotypes between healthy human individuals. The length of the CDR3 is 15 residues. Profiled with immunoSEQ multiplex PCR; TCRdb holds only in-frame clones, not every one. In the table there are 1,400,000 or so clones, approximately 98.5% of which are singletons. The source material was naive CD4+ T cells sorted from blood. The subset is: CD45RA+ positively selected. The chain links TRBV1 to TRBJ2-7; TRBD2, the table's D call, was not compared with the DNA. TRBV1 is tagged as a pseudogene. The TCR comes from a man aged 30-40 years in good health. The CDR3 reads CTSSQEAGVIYEQYF. CDR3 DNA: TGCACCAGCAGCCAAGAGGCGGGAGTTATCTACGAGCAGTACTTC.